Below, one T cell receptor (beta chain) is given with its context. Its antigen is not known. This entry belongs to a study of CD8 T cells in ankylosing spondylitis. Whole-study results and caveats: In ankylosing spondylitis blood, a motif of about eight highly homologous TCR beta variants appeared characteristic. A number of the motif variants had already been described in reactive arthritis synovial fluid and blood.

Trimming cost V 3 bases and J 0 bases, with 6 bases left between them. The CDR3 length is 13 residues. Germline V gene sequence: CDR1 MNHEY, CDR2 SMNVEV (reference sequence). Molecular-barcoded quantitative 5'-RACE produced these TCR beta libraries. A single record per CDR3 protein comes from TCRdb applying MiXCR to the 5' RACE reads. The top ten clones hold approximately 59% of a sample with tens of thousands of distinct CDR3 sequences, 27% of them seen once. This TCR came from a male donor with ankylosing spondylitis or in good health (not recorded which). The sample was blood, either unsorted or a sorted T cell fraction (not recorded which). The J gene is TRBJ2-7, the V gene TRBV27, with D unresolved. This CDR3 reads CASSLSGSYEQYF. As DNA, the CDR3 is TGTGCCAGCAGTTTGTCCGGCTCCTACGAGCAGTACTTC.